This TCR beta chain emerged from a study of early T cells in non-severe SARS-CoV-2 infection. Per germline, CDR1 DFQATT and CDR2 SNEGSKA (reference sequence). Trimming left V 7 bases short and J 4 bases short, with 16 bases between. This CDR3 region has 13 residues. Study-level results: There was a bias toward anti-spike CD8 responses in VDJdb matching, which missed private and CD4 specificities.

Individually, cDNA molecules had unique molecular identifiers attached to them. Each CDR3 protein gets one entry after TCRdb re-called the 5' RACE reads with MiXCR. The sample records tens of thousands of distinct CDR3 sequences, roughly a tenth being singletons. This clonotype has ten or more counts. The antigen remains undetermined. The chain links TRBV20-1 to TRBJ2-5; perhaps TRBD2 as D (5 bases). The sequence was collected from an adult who was a healthcare worker with PCR-confirmed SARS-CoV-2 infection or an uninfected control (not recorded which). Sequenced material: whole blood. The chain's CDR3 is CSVSQGGGETQYF. The CDR3 region has the DNA TGCAGTGTCTCACAAGGAGGTGGAGAGACCCAGTACTTC.